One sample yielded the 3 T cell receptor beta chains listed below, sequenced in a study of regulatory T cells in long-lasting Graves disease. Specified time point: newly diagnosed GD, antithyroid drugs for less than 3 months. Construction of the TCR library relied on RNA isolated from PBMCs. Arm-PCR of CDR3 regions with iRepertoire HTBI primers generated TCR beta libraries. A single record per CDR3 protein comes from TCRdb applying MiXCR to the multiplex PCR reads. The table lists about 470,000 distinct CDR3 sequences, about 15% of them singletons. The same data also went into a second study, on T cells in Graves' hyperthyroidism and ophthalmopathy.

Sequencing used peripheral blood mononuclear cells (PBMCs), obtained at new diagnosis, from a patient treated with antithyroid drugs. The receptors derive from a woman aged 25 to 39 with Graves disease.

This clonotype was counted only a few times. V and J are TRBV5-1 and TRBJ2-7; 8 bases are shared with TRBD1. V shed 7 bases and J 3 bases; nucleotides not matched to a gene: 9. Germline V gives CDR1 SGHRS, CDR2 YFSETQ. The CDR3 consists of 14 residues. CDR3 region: CASGGDRPVYEQYF. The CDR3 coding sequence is TGCGCCAGCGGCGGGGACAGGCCAGTCTACGAGCAGTACTTC.

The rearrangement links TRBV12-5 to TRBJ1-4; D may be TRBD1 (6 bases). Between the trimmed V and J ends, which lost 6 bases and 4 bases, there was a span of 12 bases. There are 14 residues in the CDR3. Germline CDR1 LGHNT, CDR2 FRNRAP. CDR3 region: CASGKGQRNEKLFF. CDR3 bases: TGTGCTAGTGGCAAAGGACAGCGTAATGAAAAACTGTTTTTT.

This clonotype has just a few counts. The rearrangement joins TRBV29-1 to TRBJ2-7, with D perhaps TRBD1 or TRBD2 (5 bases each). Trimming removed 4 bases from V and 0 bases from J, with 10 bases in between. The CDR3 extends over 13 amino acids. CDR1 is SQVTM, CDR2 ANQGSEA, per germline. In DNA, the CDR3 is TGCAGCGTTGGGGACGCAGACTCCTACGAGCAGTACTTC. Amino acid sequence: CSVGDADSYEQYF.